This T cell receptor (beta chain) was sequenced in a study of patients and donors after allogeneic stem cell transplantation. The V gene lost 5 bases and the J gene lost 2 bases, with 7 bases spanning the gap. CDR1 is SGHAT and CDR2 is FQNNGV in the germline V gene. The CDR3 is 13 residues long. TCRdb processed the RT-PCR reads anew with MiXCR; each CDR3 protein has one entry. The sample carries 84,000 or so distinct CDR3 sequences, roughly 43% recorded once. Sequencing was carried out using blood, either unsorted or a sorted T cell fraction (not recorded which). The gene calls are TRBV11-2 and TRBJ2-1; the D gene is possibly TRBD2 (5 bases). This receptor was obtained from a human donor who was either an allogeneic HSCT recipient or a stem cell or donor lymphocyte infusion donor (not recorded which). It is not recorded whose cells these are; they may come from a transplant donor. CDR3 in DNA: TGTGCCAGCAGCAGAGGGACCTACAATGAGCAGTTCTTC. Translating it yields CASSRGTYNEQFF.